These 16 T cell receptor beta chains were sequenced from one sample in a study of T cell repertoires in cytomegalovirus infection. The antigens of these receptors remain unknown. From the reads, TCRdb called clonotypes with MiXCR, one entry per CDR3 protein. The repertoire has about 830,000 distinct CDR3 sequences, about 30% of them found once; the top ten carry 9.5% to 15%. Material: cultured CD8+ T cells from PBMCs, obtained from culture after CMV antigen stimulation. The source of these receptors is a human donor in good health (CMV status not recorded). Some clones in this sample may be carry-over from other donors' samples.

The V and J genes are TRBV2 and TRBJ1-6, with D hard to call. Germline lookup yields CDR1 SNHLY and CDR2 FYNNEI. This CDR3 is built from 10 residues. Between the trimmed V and J ends, which lost 3 bases and 12 bases, there was a span of 3 bases. This CDR3 is CASSDGPLHF. In DNA, the CDR3 is TGTGCCAGCAGTGACGGACCCCTCCACTTT.

V gene TRBV6-5 combines with J gene TRBJ2-7, with TRBD2 matching over 9 bases. Germline values: CDR1 MNHEY, CDR2 SVGAGI. V was pared by 5 bases and J by 5 bases, with 10 bases of the junction left unmatched. CDR3 size: 15 residues. The CDR3 loop is CASSTDPSGANEQYV. The CDR3 region has the DNA TGTGCCAGCAGTACCGATCCTAGCGGGGCCAACGAGCAGTACGTC.

This clonotype was seen many times. This chain uses TRBV7-9 with TRBJ2-1; 12 bases agree with TRBD1. Germline V gives CDR1 SEHNR, CDR2 FQNEAQ (reference sequence). The ends lost 4 bases at V and 7 bases at J; junction bases unmatched: 8. This CDR3 spans 16 amino acids. CDR3 residues: CASSWVSGQGANEQFF. The CDR3 DNA reads as TGTGCCAGCAGCTGGGTCTCGGGACAGGGGGCGAATGAGCAGTTCTTC. Full variable domain (missing parts from reference TRBV7-9 and TRBJ2-1): DTGVSQNPRHKITKRGQNVTFRCDPISEHNRLYWYRQTLGQGPEFLTYFQNEAQLEKSRLLSDRFSAERPKGSFSTLEIQRTEQGDSAMYLCASSWVSGQGANEQFFGPGTRLTVL.

Of note for this clonotype: At one end the junction does not follow the germline gene, possibly because of a read error. The rearrangement joins TRBV29-1 to TRBJ2-2, with unresolved D. Germline V gene sequence: CDR1 SQVTM, CDR2 ANQGSEA. The CDR3 spans 11 residues. The CDR3 DNA is TGCAGCGTCGAAGGGACCGGGGAGCTGTTTTTT. This translates into CSVEGTGELFF.

The rearrangement uses TRBV20-1 and TRBJ2-2; 7 nucleotides line up with TRBD1. CDR3 length: 16 amino acids. The germline CDR1 and CDR2 sequences are DFQATT and SNEGSKA (reference sequence). Trimming removed 3 bases from V and 4 bases from J; junction bases left unmatched: 11. Written as DNA, the CDR3 is TGCAGTGCTAGGATTGCCGGGACAGACACCACCGGGGAGCTGTTTTTT. It yields the protein CSARIAGTDTTGELFF.

This clonotype appeared a single time. The V and J genes are TRBV7-2 and TRBJ2-1; TRBD1 aligns across 7 bases. Trimming took 5 bases from V and 2 from J; bases not matched to a gene: 15. The CDR3 runs to 18 residues. Germline V CDR1 and CDR2: SGHTA, FQGNSA. CDR3 in DNA: TGTGCCAGCAGCGCCGATTACAGGGGAAGCTCTCCCTACAATGAGCAGTTCTTC. It translates to CASSADYRGSSPYNEQFF.

This chain joins TRBV6-1 and TRBJ2-1, with D uncertain. Trimming removed 2 bases from V and 9 bases from J, with 8 bases in between. This CDR3 has 12 amino acids. Germline V gene lookup returns CDR1 MNHNS and CDR2 SASEGT. CDR3 protein: CASSESIGEQFF. CDR3 bases: TGTGCCAGCAGTGAATCGATCGGTGAGCAGTTCTTC.

This clonotype has only one observation. V and J are TRBV15 and TRBJ2-7; D uncertain. The CDR3 runs 15 residues. From germline, CDR1 is LNHNV and CDR2 YYDKDF (reference sequence). V shed 4 bases and J shed 2 bases, with 15 bases lying between them. CDR3 loop: CATSNSTAPTYEQYF. In DNA form, the CDR3 reads TGTGCCACCAGCAACTCTACCGCCCCAACCTACGAGCAGTACTTC.

This sequence joins TRBV7-4 and TRBJ1-1; possible D gene TRBD1, 6 bases. CDR3 length equals 16 residues. V dropped 5 bases and J dropped 0 bases, with 16 bases sitting between them. Germline CDR1 SGHVT, CDR2 SQSDAQ. CDR3 region: CASSIPGETMNTEAFF. The CDR3 DNA follows: TGTGCCAGCAGCATACCAGGGGAGACCATGAACACTGAAGCTTTCTTT.

The sample holds one count of this clonotype. The gene calls are TRBV19 and TRBJ2-1; 7 bases map to TRBD2. In germline, CDR1 is LNHDA, CDR2 SQIVND (reference sequence). The CDR3 runs 17 residues. The trim removed 0 bases at V and 8 bases at J, leaving 13 bases unmatched. CDR3 sequence: CASSIDLRERGKDEQFF. CDR3 DNA: TGTGCCAGTAGTATAGATCTAAGGGAGCGGGGTAAGGATGAGCAGTTCTTC.

The rearrangement links TRBV29-1 to TRBJ2-7; no clear D gene. There are 12 residues in the CDR3. V lost 0 bases and J lost 6, with 9 bases in between. Germline V gives CDR1 SQVTM, CDR2 ANQGSEA. CDR3 coding DNA: TGCAGCGTTGAAGATGGGCAGCGCGAGCAGTACTTC. Its protein is CSVEDGQREQYF.

This chain uses TRBV9 with TRBJ2-3, with 8 bases aligning to TRBD1. The V segment lost 3 bases and the J segment 6 bases; nucleotides outside the gene matches: 12. In germline, CDR1 is SGDLS, CDR2 YYNGEE. The CDR3 runs 16 residues. CDR3 sequence (DNA): TGTGCCAGCAGCGACGGGCCGGGACAGGCGGGCGATACGCAGTATTTT. This gives the protein CASSDGPGQAGDTQYF.

In its sample, this clonotype was seen many times. This chain links TRBV7-8 with TRBJ2-2; 8 nucleotides align to TRBD1. The germline gives CDR1 SGHVS, CDR2 FQNEAQ. The junction had 8 bases not matched to a gene; V was cut back by 6 bases and J by 8 bases. This CDR3 has 14 amino acids. In DNA, the CDR3 is TGTGCCAGCAGTGACAGGGGTTCGCAGGGGGAGCTGTTTTTT. The encoded protein is CASSDRGSQGELFF.

This chain connects TRBV7-9 to TRBJ1-1, with a tentative D call TRBD1 (5 bases). Trimming pared 7 bases from V and 1 base from J, leaving 13 bases between. The germline V gene encodes CDR1 SEHNR and CDR2 FQNEAQ (reference sequence). This CDR3 comprises 14 residues. CDR3 DNA: TGTGCCAGCAACGAGGGGTTATCGAACACTGAAGCTTTCTTT. This codes for CASNEGLSNTEAFF.

This clonotype was counted many times. The chain employs TRBV7-2 and TRBJ2-5, with D tentatively TRBD2 (6 bases). The CDR3 contains 15 residues. Deletions cut 1 base from V and 5 bases from J, with 14 bases between. CDR1 SGHTA and CDR2 FQGNSA come from the germline V gene. CDR3 in amino acids: CASSLVAEGRETQYF. The CDR3 nucleotides are TGTGCCAGCAGCTTAGTTGCGGAGGGACGTGAGACCCAGTACTTC.

The sample holds a few counts of this clonotype. The chain links TRBV7-6 to TRBJ2-1, with D tentatively TRBD1 or TRBD2 (6 bases each). The CDR3 runs to 20 residues. V shed 2 bases and J shed 0 bases, with 23 bases lying between them. Germline V gene sequence: CDR1 SGHVS, CDR2 FNYEAQ. The CDR3: CASSLPSGEPRGRSYNEQFF. The CDR3 DNA reads TGTGCCAGCAGCTTACCCTCGGGGGAGCCCAGGGGACGCTCCTACAATGAGCAGTTCTTC.